What follows are 26 T cell receptor beta chains derived from one specimen sequenced in a study of shared clonotypes between healthy human individuals (dated by TCRdb to 2020 to 2022). To prepare the library, the immunoSEQ multiplex PCR assay was applied. Here the immuneACCESS table is served through TCRdb, limited to in-frame sequences with V and J called. Missing clones are a known gap in these copies; in checked studies unresolved V genes cover under half, and the rest lacks a known reason. The sample has about a million clones on record, more than 60% of them singletons. Together, the top ten hold approximately 1.5% of the sample. Sequencing used memory CD4+ T cells sorted from blood. Interpreted using the paper, the cell subset or site label stands for: CD45RA-negative fraction. These receptors were taken from a man between 18 and 35 years old in good health.

The CDR3 DNA sequence: TGTGCCAGCAGTCCGACCCGGGGGGGGTCGGAAAAACTGTTTTTT. Translation gives CASSPTRGGSEKLFF. V gene TRBV6-6 combines with J gene TRBJ1-4; weak D call: TRBD1 (5 bases). Germline CDR1 and CDR2: MNHNY and SVGAGI (reference sequence). CDR3 size: 15 residues. Trimming pared 5 bases from V and 8 bases from J, leaving 18 bases between.

In regard to this clone: It may be a read error: a sequence one base away is much more abundant. Other DNA sequences of this sample code for an identical CDR3. The chain joins TRBV15 to TRBJ2-5; D unclear. The CDR3 runs to 13 residues. With 0 bases removed from V and 2 bases from J, the gap between germline ends came to 4 bases. Germline V gives CDR1 LNHNV, CDR2 YYDKDF (reference sequence). Written as DNA, the CDR3 is TGTGCCACCAGCAGAGATCAACAAGAGACCCAGTACTTC. Protein sequence: CATSRDQQETQYF.

V is TRBV6-1 and J is TRBJ2-3, with D maybe TRBD1 (5 bases). V gave up 5 bases and J gave up 2 bases, with 11 bases separating them. CDR1 is MNHNS and CDR2 is SASEGT in the germline V gene. This CDR3 is built from 14 residues. DNA for the CDR3: TGTGCCAGCAGTTCCCTGGACAACACAGATACGCAGTATTTT. Translation: CASSSLDNTDTQYF.

This clone was found a few times. This rearrangement joins TRBV6-1 to TRBJ2-2; TRBD2 might be the D (6 bases). The germline V gene encodes CDR1 MNHNS and CDR2 SASEGT. The length of the CDR3 is 15 residues. V lost 7 bases and J 4 bases, leaving 16 bases between the germline ends. CDR3 in amino acids: CASTMGGQGTGELFF. CDR3 nucleotide sequence: TGTGCCAGCACTATGGGGGGTCAGGGCACCGGGGAGCTGTTTTTT.

This chain uses TRBV7-9 with TRBJ2-7, with a possible D match to TRBD1 (6 bases). Germline CDR1 reads SEHNR; CDR2 reads FQNEAQ (reference sequence). CDR3 size: 13 residues. V was clipped by 7 bases and J by 1 base, with 11 bases between them. The CDR3 protein is CASTDSPSYEQYF. The CDR3 DNA is TGTGCCAGCACGGACAGCCCTTCCTACGAGCAGTACTTC.

The rearrangement uses TRBV15 and TRBJ2-5, with TRBD2 matching 7 bases. The ends lost 5 bases at V and 4 bases at J; junction bases unmatched: 10. The CDR3 length is 15 residues. Germline V gene data show CDR1 as LNHNV and CDR2 as YYDKDF (reference sequence). The CDR3 spells CATSSPAGSLETQYF. The CDR3 coding sequence is TGTGCCACCAGCTCCCCAGCGGGGAGTTTAGAGACCCAGTACTTC. Supplemented by reference TRBV15 and TRBJ2-5, the full variable domain reads DAMVIQNPRYQVTQFGKPVTLSCSQTLNHNVMYWYQQKSSQAPKLLFHYYDKDFNNEADTPDNFQSRRPNTSFCFLDIRSPGLGDTAMYLCATSSPAGSLETQYFGPGTRLLVL.

There are a few counts of this clone. The chain is built from TRBV9 and TRBJ2-5, with 7 bases fitting TRBD2. The V and J ends lost 2 bases and 4 bases, in that order; junction bases with no gene match: 5. Germline V CDR1 and CDR2: SGDLS, YYNGEE. The CDR3 totals 14 residues. The CDR3 DNA sequence: TGTGCCAGCAGCGTGGCGGGAGTCGGAGAGACCCAGTACTTC. Translating gives CASSVAGVGETQYF.

This chain joins TRBV18 and TRBJ1-1, with 9 bases aligning to TRBD1. Unmatched junction bases numbered 8, after V lost 6 bases and J lost 0 bases. Germline values: CDR1 KGHSH, CDR2 LQKENI. The CDR3 totals 16 residues. CDR3 in amino acids: CASSFTGGVMNTEAFF. The CDR3, as DNA: TGTGCCAGCTCCTTTACAGGGGGCGTTATGAACACTGAAGCTTTCTTT.

The V gene is TRBV6-6, the J gene TRBJ2-7, with 8 nucleotides matching TRBD1. The CDR3 has 14 residues. V was clipped by 5 bases and J by 3 bases; unmatched bases: 6. The germline V gene encodes CDR1 MNHNY and CDR2 SVGAGI (reference sequence). CDR3 bases: TGTGCCAGCAGTCTACAGGGGGGAGACTACGAGCAGTACTTC. It yields the protein CASSLQGGDYEQYF.

The V and J genes are TRBV25-1 and TRBJ2-5, with D possibly TRBD2 on 6 matching bases. This CDR3 is 14 amino acids long. V shed 1 base and J shed 2 bases, with 8 bases lying between them. Germline values: CDR1 MGHDK, CDR2 SYGVNS. The CDR3 sequence is CASSELGGQETQYF. CDR3 sequence (DNA): TGTGCCAGCAGTGAATTGGGGGGTCAAGAGACCCAGTACTTC.

V usage is TRBV30 and J usage is TRBJ2-3; no clear D. The germline V and J ends were trimmed by 4 bases and 6 bases, with 11 bases remaining between them. The CDR3 runs to 12 residues. CDR1 GTSNPN and CDR2 SVGIG come from the germline V gene (reference sequence). The CDR3 nucleotides are TGTGCCTGGAATCCAGATTCGGATACGCAGTATTTT. Its translation: CAWNPDSDTQYF.

This clone showed up just a few times. The V and J genes are TRBV18 and TRBJ2-7; maybe TRBD1 (6 bases). V was clipped by 6 bases and J by 3 bases, with 15 bases between them. The CDR3 consists of 14 residues. The germline CDR1 and CDR2 sequences are KGHSH and LQKENI. For the CDR3, the DNA is TGTGCCAGCTCCGACAGGAGATCGGTCTACGAGCAGTACTTC. This sequence encodes CASSDRRSVYEQYF.

This clone occurred once. This chain connects TRBV5-1 to TRBJ2-5; 11 nucleotides align to TRBD2. This CDR3 contains 17 residues. Looked up from germline, CDR1 is SGHRS and CDR2 is YFSETQ. J gave up 4 bases and V 0 bases, and 8 bases lay outside the gene matches. The CDR3 region is CASSLASSGGARETQYF. Written as DNA, the CDR3 is TGCGCCAGCAGCTTGGCAAGTAGCGGGGGGGCCAGAGAGACCCAGTACTTC.

For this clone: A single base separates this from a much larger clone, so it may be a read error. Different DNA sequences within this sample yield the same CDR3. The rearrangement links TRBV5-6 to TRBJ1-6; D remains ambiguous. Germline lookup yields CDR1 SGHDT and CDR2 YYEEEE. This CDR3 is built from 16 residues. Here the CDR3 DNA reads TGTGCCAGCAGTCCCGGTAGCGCAACCTATAATTCACCCCTTCACTTT. It translates to CASSPGSATYNSPLHF.

The rearrangement uses TRBV18 and TRBJ1-6, with 7 bases aligning to TRBD1. The germline V gene has CDR1 KGHSH and CDR2 LQKENI. The junction had 12 bases not matched to a gene; V was cut back by 5 bases and J by 11 bases. The CDR3 is 15 amino acids. CDR3 sequence (DNA): TGTGCCAGCTCAGCCGACAGGGTAGTGGGGCCACCCCTCCACTTT. It yields the protein CASSADRVVGPPLHF.

This chain joins TRBV6-1 and TRBJ2-2; no clear D gene. Germline CDR1 reads MNHNS; CDR2 reads SASEGT. The CDR3 is made up of 14 amino acids. The germline V and J ends were trimmed by 3 bases and 2 bases, with 7 bases remaining between them. The CDR3 region has the DNA TGTGCCAGCAGTGATCAGGTTAACACCGGGGAGCTGTTTTTT. It codes for CASSDQVNTGELFF.

The chain links TRBV9 to TRBJ2-5; TRBD2 agrees at 9 bases. The V gene's germline CDR1 is SGDLS and CDR2 YYNGEE. The CDR3 runs to 17 residues. Trimming removed 2 bases from V and 4 bases from J; junction bases left unmatched: 12. The CDR3 here is CASSVEPGLARLETQYF. The DNA for the CDR3 is TGTGCCAGCAGCGTTGAGCCGGGACTAGCTAGATTAGAGACCCAGTACTTC.

In regard to this clone: A read error may explain this, as a much larger clone is one base away. This CDR3 is also generated by other DNA sequences in the sample. The chain recombines TRBV5-1 with TRBJ2-2; D not resolved. CDR1 SGHRS and CDR2 YFSETQ come from the germline V gene. The CDR3 is 13 amino acids. V was clipped by 0 bases and J by 4 bases, with 4 bases between them. The CDR3 DNA reads as TGCGCCAGCAGCTTGGGGGTCACCGGGGAGCTGTTTTTT. Translating gives CASSLGVTGELFF.

The chain is built from TRBV6-1 and TRBJ1-1; D gene unclear. Germline CDR1 is MNHNS and CDR2 is SASEGT. Trimming removed 2 bases at V and 0 bases at J, with 4 bases between. The CDR3 consists of 13 residues. The CDR3 protein is CASSEPLNTEAFF. The CDR3 coding sequence is TGTGCCAGCAGTGAACCGTTGAACACTGAAGCTTTCTTT.

The chain has TRBV28 and TRBJ1-1, with D perhaps TRBD1 (6 bases). From germline, CDR1 is MDHEN and CDR2 SYDVKM. This CDR3 contains 15 residues. V was clipped by 6 bases and J by 0 bases, with 14 bases between them. CDR3 DNA sequence: TGTGCCAGCAGCCCCGGGGGCCCGATGAACACTGAAGCTTTCTTT. As protein: CASSPGGPMNTEAFF. Looking up the rest from reference TRBV28 and TRBJ1-1 gives the full variable domain: DVKVTQSSRYLVKRTGEKVFLECVQDMDHENMFWYRQDPGLGLRLIYFSYDVKMKEKGDIPEGYSVSREKKERFSLILESASTNQTSMYLCASSPGGPMNTEAFFGQGTRLTVV.

The V call is TRBV28, the J call TRBJ1-6; D not certain. Per germline, CDR1 MDHEN and CDR2 SYDVKM. This CDR3 spans 13 amino acids. Trimming shortened V by 4 bases and J by 9 bases, and 10 bases separated the two germline ends. CDR3: CASSSGVGSPLHF. In nucleotides, the CDR3 is TGTGCCAGCAGTTCGGGAGTCGGTTCACCCCTCCACTTT.

The chain uses TRBV30 and TRBJ1-5; 10 nucleotides line up with TRBD1. The length of the CDR3 is 15 residues. The ends lost 3 bases at V and 5 bases at J; junction bases unmatched: 7. Germline values: CDR1 GTSNPN, CDR2 SVGIG (reference sequence). CDR3 protein: CAWSDGTGVYQPQHF. The CDR3 DNA is TGTGCCTGGAGCGACGGGACAGGGGTCTATCAGCCCCAGCATTTT.

CDR3 sequence: CAWSPLGQGRLYNEQFF. CDR3 DNA sequence: TGTGCCTGGAGTCCCTTGGGACAGGGAAGGCTTTACAATGAGCAGTTCTTC. J is TRBJ2-1 and V is TRBV30; 9 bases match TRBD1. Trimming removed 2 bases from V and 4 bases from J; junction bases left unmatched: 12. This CDR3 is built from 17 residues. Germline V lookup: CDR1 GTSNPN, CDR2 SVGIG (reference sequence).

This chain uses TRBV6-1 with TRBJ2-1; the D is unclear. Germline V gene sequence: CDR1 MNHNS, CDR2 SASEGT. The CDR3 runs to 14 residues. V dropped 5 bases and J dropped 0 bases, with 8 bases sitting between them. The CDR3 DNA sequence: TGTGCCAGCAGTAAGGAGCTCTCCTACAATGAGCAGTTCTTC. Translating it yields CASSKELSYNEQFF.

For this clone: Distinct nucleotide sequences in the sample also encode this CDR3. This chain connects TRBV6-1 to TRBJ2-3; 9 bases are a match to TRBD2. V dropped 6 bases and J dropped 3; count of bases not matched to a gene: 4. The CDR3 sequence is 14 residues long. The germline CDR1 and CDR2 sequences are MNHNS and SASEGT. The CDR3: CASSLAGRTDTQYF. The CDR3 DNA sequence: TGTGCCAGCAGCCTAGCGGGGAGGACAGATACGCAGTATTTT.

Written as DNA, the CDR3 is TGTGCCAGCAGTGAAGCTAGCGGACGCACAGATACGCAGTATTTT. Translation gives CASSEASGRTDTQYF. The gene calls are TRBV6-4 and TRBJ2-3; 7 positions agree with TRBD2. Germline V lookup: CDR1 MRHNA, CDR2 SNTAGT. The CDR3 is made up of 15 amino acids. Unmatched junction bases numbered 4, after V lost 3 bases and J lost 1 base.